Included here is one T cell receptor beta chain sequence, with context. The data originate from a study of T cell changes during pregnancy in multiple sclerosis. Sequencing used immunoSEQ multiplex PCR; TCRdb keeps in-frame clones, though not all of them. The table records tens of thousands of clones, 90% to 95% of them present only once. V lost 5 bases and J 4 bases, leaving 12 bases between the germline ends. The germline V gene has CDR1 SGHTA and CDR2 FQGNSA. CDR3 size: 13 residues. This rearrangement joins TRBV7-2 to TRBJ2-7, with D perhaps TRBD1 (7 bases). The starting material was peripheral blood, obtained in the third trimester of pregnancy. This sequence originates from a female donor in good health, enrolled as a control in a pregnancy study. The CDR3, as DNA: TGTGCCAGCAGCGCGGGACAGCTATACGAGCAGTACTTC. Its translation is CASSAGQLYEQYF. The whole variable domain, filled in from reference TRBV7-2 and TRBJ2-7, reads GAGVSQSPSNKVTEKGKDVELRCDPISGHTALYWYRQSLGQGLEFLIYFQGNSAPDKSGLPSDRFSAERTGGSVSTLTIQRTQQEDSAVYLCASSAGQLYEQYFGPGTRLTVT.